These 8 T cell receptor beta chains were all obtained from the same sample, sequenced in a study of shared clonotypes between healthy human individuals. Clones were read by immunoSEQ multiplex PCR, and TCRdb kept only the in-frame ones, dropping some. The repertoire holds over 2 million clones, with less than 95% as singletons. Sequenced: naive CD4+ T cells from PBMCs. Subset noted: CD45RA+ positively selected. All receptors come from a young man in good health. Some clones in this sample may be carry-over from other donors' samples.

About this clone itself: Other nucleotide sequences from this sample produce the same CDR3. This chain joins TRBV19 and TRBJ1-1; maybe TRBD1 (6 bases). Deletions cut 1 base from V and 1 base from J, with 7 bases between. Germline loops: CDR1 LNHDA, CDR2 SQIVND (reference sequence). This CDR3 spans 14 amino acids. The CDR3 region is CASSIGQANTEAFF. The CDR3 nucleotides read TGTGCCAGTAGTATAGGACAGGCGAACACTGAAGCTTTCTTT.

The genes are TRBV29-1 and TRBJ1-2; the D gene is possibly TRBD1 (5 bases). Trimming took 4 bases from V and 1 from J, leaving 10 bases between them. This CDR3 is built from 13 residues. The V gene's germline CDR1 is SQVTM and CDR2 ANQGSEA. DNA for the CDR3: TGCAGCGTTGGGGACCCACTTAACTATGGCTACACCTTC. As protein: CSVGDPLNYGYTF.

V usage is TRBV6-5 and J usage is TRBJ2-7; TRBD1 might be the D (5 bases). V shed 1 base and J shed 5 bases, with 12 bases lying between them. The CDR3 runs to 14 residues. Germline CDR1 is MNHEY and CDR2 is SVGAGI. CDR3 nucleotide sequence: TGTGCCAGCAGTTACTTCAGGGTGGGGAACGAGCAGTACTTC. This codes for CASSYFRVGNEQYF.

The V and J genes are TRBV28 and TRBJ2-1, with D maybe TRBD2 (6 bases). Germline CDR1 MDHEN, CDR2 SYDVKM. Trimming took 5 bases from V and 7 from J, leaving 15 bases between them. The CDR3 length is 14 residues. This chain's CDR3 is CASSIHTGGNEQFF. The CDR3 DNA sequence: TGTGCCAGCAGTATACACACCGGAGGGAATGAGCAGTTCTTC.

The rearrangement joins TRBV6-4 to TRBJ2-6; D remains unclear. V was clipped by 0 bases and J by 0 bases, with 9 bases between them. Germline V gives CDR1 MRHNA, CDR2 SNTAGT. There are 17 residues in the CDR3. The CDR3 region has the DNA TGTGCCAGCAGTGACTCGGGTCTGCGCTCTGGGGCCAACGTCCTGACTTTC. This translates into CASSDSGLRSGANVLTF.

The rearrangement joins TRBV28 to TRBJ1-5; 8 bases map to TRBD1. CDR3 length: 16 amino acids. V lost 3 bases, J lost 3 bases, and 7 bases stayed unmatched. CDR1 is MDHEN, CDR2 SYDVKM, per germline. In DNA form, the CDR3 reads TGTGCCAGCAGTTTTGTGGGACAGGCCATCAATCAGCCCCAGCATTTT. Amino acid sequence: CASSFVGQAINQPQHF. The full variable domain, its missing parts supplied by reference TRBV28 and TRBJ1-5, is DVKVTQSSRYLVKRTGEKVFLECVQDMDHENMFWYRQDPGLGLRLIYFSYDVKMKEKGDIPEGYSVSREKKERFSLILESASTNQTSMYLCASSFVGQAINQPQHFGDGTRLSIL.

This chain joins TRBV4-2 and TRBJ2-1; TRBD2 matches at 13 bases. The germline V gene encodes CDR1 LGHNA and CDR2 YNFKEQ. This CDR3 has 15 residues. The V and J ends lost 5 bases and 9 bases, in that order; junction bases with no gene match: 7. CDR3 coding DNA: TGTGCCAGCAGCACCGGACTAGCGGGAGCGAGTGAGCAGTTCTTC. This encodes CASSTGLAGASEQFF.

The rearrangement uses TRBV5-1 and TRBJ1-1; D gene uncertain. The germline V gene encodes CDR1 SGHRS and CDR2 YFSETQ. Trimming stripped 0 bases from V and 1 base from J, with 10 bases between. This CDR3 comprises 15 residues. DNA of the CDR3: TGCGCCAGCAGCTTGGAAGGGATTGGGAACACTGAAGCTTTCTTT. Its protein product is CASSLEGIGNTEAFF.